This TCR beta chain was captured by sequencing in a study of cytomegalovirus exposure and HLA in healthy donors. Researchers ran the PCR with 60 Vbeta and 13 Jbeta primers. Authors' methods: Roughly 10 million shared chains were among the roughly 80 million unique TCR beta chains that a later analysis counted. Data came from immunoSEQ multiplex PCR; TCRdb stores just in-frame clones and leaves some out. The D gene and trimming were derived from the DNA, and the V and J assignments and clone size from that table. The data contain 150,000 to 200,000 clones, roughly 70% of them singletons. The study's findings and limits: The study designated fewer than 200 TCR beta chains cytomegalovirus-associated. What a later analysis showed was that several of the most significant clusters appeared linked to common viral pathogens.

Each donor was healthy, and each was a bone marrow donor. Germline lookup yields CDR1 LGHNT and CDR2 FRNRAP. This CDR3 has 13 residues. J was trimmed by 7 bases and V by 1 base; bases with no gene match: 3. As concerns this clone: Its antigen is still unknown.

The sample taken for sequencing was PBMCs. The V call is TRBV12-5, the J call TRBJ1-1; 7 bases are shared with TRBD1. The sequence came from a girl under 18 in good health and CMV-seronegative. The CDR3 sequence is CASGLAGGYEAFF. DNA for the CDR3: TGTGCTAGTGGTTTGGCAGGGGGGTATGAAGCTTTCTTT.